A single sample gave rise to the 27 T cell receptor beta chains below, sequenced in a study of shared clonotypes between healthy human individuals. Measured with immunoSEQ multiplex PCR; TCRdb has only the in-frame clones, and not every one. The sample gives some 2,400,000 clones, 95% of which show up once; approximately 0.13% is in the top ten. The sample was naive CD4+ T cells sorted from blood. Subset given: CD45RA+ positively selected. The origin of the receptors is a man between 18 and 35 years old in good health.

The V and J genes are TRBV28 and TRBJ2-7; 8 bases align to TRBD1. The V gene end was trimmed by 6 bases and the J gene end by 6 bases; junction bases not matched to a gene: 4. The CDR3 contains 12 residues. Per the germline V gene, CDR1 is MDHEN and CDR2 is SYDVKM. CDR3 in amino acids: CASRDRDSEQYF. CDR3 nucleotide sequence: TGTGCCAGCAGGGACAGGGATAGCGAGCAGTACTTC.

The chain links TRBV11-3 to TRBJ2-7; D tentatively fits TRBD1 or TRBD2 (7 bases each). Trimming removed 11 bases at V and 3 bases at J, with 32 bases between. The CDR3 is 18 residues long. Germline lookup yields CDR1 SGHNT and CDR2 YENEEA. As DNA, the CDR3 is TGTGCCGTCCAGGGGGGGGACGGACAATGCCAACTCCTCTACGAGCAGTACTTC. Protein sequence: CAVQGGDGQCQLLYEQYF.

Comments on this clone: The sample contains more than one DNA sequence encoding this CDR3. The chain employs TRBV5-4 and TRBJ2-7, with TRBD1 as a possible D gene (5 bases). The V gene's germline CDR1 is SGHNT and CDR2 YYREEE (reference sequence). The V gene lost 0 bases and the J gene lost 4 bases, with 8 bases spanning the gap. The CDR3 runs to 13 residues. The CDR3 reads CASSLVSGYEQYF. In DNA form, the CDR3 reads TGTGCCAGCAGCTTGGTTTCAGGGTACGAGCAGTACTTC.

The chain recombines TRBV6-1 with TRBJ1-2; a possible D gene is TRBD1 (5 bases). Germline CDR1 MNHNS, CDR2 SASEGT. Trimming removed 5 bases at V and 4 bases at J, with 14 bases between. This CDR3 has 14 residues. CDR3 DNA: TGTGCCAGCAGTTCCCCAGGGTCTAGCTATGGCTACACCTTC. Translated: CASSSPGSSYGYTF.

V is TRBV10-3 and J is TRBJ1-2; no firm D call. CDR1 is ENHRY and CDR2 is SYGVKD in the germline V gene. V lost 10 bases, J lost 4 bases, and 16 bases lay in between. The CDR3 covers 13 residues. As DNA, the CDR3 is TGTGCCAGCAACACGATTTGGACCTATGGCTACACCTTC. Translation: CASNTIWTYGYTF.

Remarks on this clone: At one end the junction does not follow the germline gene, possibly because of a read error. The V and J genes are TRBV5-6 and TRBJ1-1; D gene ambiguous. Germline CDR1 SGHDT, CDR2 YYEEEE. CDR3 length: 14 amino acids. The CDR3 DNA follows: TGTGCCAGCAGCTTGCCCGGTAGGAACGCTGAAGCTTTCTTT. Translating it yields CASSLPGRNAEAFF.

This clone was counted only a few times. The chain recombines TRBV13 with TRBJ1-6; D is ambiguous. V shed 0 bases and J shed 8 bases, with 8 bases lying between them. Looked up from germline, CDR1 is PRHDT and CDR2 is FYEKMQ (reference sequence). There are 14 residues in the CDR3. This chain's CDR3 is CASSLGPKDSPLHF. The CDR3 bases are TGTGCCAGCAGCTTAGGACCGAAAGATTCACCCCTCCACTTT.

The DNA for the CDR3 is TGTGCCAGCAGTTACTCGCCAGCCGGGGAGCTGTTTTTT. Translated, it gives CASSYSPAGELFF. This chain joins TRBV6-6 and TRBJ2-2; D unclear. The CDR3 extends over 13 amino acids. Germline lookup yields CDR1 MNHNY and CDR2 SVGAGI (reference sequence). Deletions cut 0 bases from V and 6 bases from J, with 5 bases between.

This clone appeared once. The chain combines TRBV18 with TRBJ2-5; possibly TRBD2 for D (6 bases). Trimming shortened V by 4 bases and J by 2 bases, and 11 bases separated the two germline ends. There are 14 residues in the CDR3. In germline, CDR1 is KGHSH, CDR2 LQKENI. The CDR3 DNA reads TGTGCCAGCTCACGAGAGGGACTGCAAGAGACCCAGTACTTC. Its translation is CASSREGLQETQYF.

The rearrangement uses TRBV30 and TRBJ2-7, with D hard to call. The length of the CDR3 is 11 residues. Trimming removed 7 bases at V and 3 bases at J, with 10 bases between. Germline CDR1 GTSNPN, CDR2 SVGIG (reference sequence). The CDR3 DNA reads TGTGCCTCCAGCGCCGACTACGAGCAGTACTTC. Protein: CASSADYEQYF.

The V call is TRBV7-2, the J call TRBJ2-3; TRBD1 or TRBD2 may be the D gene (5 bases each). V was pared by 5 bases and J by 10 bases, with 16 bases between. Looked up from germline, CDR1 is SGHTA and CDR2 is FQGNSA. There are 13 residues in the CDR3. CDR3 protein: CASSPGTPGAQYF. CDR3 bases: TGTGCCAGCAGCCCTGGGACCCCTGGGGCGCAGTATTTT.

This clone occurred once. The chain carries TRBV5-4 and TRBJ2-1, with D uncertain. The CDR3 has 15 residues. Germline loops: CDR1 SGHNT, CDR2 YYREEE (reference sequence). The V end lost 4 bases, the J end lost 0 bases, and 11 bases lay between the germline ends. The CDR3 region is CASSMDPSSYNEQFF. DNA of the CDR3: TGTGCCAGCAGCATGGACCCTAGCTCCTACAATGAGCAGTTCTTC.

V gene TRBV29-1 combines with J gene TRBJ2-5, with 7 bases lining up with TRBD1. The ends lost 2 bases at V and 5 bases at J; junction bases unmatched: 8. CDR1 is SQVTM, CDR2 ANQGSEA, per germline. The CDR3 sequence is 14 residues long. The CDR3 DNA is TGCAGCGTTGAAAGACAGGGCTGGGGGGAGACCCAGTACTTC. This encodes CSVERQGWGETQYF.

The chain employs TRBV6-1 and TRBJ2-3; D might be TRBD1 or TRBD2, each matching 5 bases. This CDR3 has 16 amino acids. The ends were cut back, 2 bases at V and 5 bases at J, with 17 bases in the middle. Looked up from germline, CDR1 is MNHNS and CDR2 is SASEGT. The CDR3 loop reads CASSEIGEGKIDTQYF. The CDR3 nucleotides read TGTGCCAGCAGTGAAATTGGTGAGGGGAAGATAGATACGCAGTATTTT.

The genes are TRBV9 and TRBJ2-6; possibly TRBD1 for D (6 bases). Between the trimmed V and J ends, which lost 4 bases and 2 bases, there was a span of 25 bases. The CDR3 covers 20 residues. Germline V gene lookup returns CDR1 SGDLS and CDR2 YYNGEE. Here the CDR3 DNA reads TGTGCCAGCAGCCCCGAAAACCCACAGGGCAATTCACCTGGGGCCAACGTCCTGACTTTC. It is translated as CASSPENPQGNSPGANVLTF.

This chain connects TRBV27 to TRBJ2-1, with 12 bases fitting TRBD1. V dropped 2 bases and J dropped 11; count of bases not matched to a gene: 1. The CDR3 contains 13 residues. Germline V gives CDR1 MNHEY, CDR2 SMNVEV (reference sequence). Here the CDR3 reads CASSLRDRGQQFF. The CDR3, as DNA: TGTGCCAGCAGTTTAAGGGACAGGGGGCAGCAGTTCTTC.

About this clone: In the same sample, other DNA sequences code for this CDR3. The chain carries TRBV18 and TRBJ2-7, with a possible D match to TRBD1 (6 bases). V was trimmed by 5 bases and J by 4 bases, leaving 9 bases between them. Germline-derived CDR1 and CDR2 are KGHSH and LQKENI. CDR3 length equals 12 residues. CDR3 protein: CASSTQGYEQYF. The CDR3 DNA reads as TGTGCCAGCTCAACACAGGGATACGAGCAGTACTTC.

CDR3 sequence (DNA): TGCGCCAGCAGCATGGAAGACAGGGCTGGCCGGGAGCTGTTTTTT. Amino acid sequence: CASSMEDRAGRELFF. The chain employs TRBV4-1 and TRBJ2-2; 7 positions match TRBD1. The CDR3 sequence is 15 residues long. In germline, CDR1 is MGHRA, CDR2 YSYEKL. The J segment lost 9 bases and the V segment lost 5 bases, leaving 12 bases of the junction unmatched.

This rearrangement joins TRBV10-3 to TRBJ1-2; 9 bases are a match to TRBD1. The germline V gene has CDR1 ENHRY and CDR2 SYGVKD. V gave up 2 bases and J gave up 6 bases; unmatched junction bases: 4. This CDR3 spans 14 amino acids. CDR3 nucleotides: TGTGCCATCAGTGAGGGGGGGACAGGGAATGGCTACACCTTC. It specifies CAISEGGTGNGYTF.

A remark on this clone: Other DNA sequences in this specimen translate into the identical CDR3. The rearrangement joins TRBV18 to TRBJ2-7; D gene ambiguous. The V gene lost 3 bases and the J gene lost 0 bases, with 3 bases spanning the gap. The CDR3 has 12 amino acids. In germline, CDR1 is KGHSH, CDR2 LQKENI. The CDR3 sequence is CASSPSSYEQYF. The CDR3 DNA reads TGTGCCAGCTCACCGAGCTCCTACGAGCAGTACTTC.

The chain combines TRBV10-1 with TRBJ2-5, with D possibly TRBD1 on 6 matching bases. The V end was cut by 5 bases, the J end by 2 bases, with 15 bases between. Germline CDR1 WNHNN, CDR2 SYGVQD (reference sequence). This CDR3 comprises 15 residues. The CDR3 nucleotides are TGCGCCAGCAGTAAACCCTGGACAGAACAAGAGACCCAGTACTTC. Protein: CASSKPWTEQETQYF.

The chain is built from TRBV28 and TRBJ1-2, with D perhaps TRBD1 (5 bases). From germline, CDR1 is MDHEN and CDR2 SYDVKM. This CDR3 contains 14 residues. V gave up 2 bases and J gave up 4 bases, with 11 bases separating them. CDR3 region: CASSLNRISYGYTF. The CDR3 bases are TGTGCCAGCAGTTTAAACAGGATATCCTATGGCTACACCTTC.

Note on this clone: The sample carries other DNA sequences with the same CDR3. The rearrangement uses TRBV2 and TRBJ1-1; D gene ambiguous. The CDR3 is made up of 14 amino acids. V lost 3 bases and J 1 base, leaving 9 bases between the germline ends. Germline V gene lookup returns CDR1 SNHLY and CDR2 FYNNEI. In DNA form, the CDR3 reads TGTGCCAGCAGTGAGACGGGAAGGAACACTGAAGCTTTCTTT. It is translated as CASSETGRNTEAFF.

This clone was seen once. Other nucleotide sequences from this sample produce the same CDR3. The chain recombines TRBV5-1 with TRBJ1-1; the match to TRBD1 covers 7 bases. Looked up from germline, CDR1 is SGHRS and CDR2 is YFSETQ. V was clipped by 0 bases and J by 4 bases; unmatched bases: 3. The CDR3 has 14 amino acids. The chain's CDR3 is CASSLGQGGTEAFF. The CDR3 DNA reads TGCGCCAGCAGCTTGGGTCAGGGGGGCACTGAAGCTTTCTTT.

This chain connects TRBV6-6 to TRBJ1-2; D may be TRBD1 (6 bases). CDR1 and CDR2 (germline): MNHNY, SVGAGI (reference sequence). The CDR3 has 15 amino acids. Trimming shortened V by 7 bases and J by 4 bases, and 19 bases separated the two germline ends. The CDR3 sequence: CASTSGGATTYGYTF. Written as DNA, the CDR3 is TGTGCCAGCACCAGTGGGGGGGCGACTACCTATGGCTACACCTTC.

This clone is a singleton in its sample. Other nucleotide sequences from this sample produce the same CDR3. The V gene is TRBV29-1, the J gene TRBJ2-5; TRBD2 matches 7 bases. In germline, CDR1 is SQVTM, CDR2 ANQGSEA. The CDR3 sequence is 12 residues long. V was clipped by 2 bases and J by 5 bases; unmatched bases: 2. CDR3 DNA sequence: TGCAGCGTTGAAAGGGGAGGGGAGACCCAGTACTTC. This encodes CSVERGGETQYF.

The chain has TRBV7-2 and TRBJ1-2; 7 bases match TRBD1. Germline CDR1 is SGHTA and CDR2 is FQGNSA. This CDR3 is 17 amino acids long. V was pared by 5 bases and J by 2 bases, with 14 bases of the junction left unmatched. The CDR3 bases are TGTGCCAGCAGCGCAACAGGGGCTACATCGCCGAACTATGGCTACACCTTC. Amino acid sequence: CASSATGATSPNYGYTF.